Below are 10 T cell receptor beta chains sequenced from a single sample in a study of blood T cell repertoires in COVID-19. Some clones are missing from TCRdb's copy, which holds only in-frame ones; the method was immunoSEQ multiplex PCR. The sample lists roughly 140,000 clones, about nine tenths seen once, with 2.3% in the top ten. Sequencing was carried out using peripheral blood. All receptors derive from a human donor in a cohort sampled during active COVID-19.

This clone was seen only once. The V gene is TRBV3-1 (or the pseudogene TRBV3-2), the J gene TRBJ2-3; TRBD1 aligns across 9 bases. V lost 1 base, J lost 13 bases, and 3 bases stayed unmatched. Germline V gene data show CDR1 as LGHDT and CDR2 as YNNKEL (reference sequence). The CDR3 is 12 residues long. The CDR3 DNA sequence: TGTGCCAGCAGCCAAGCCCGGGACAGGGAGTATTTT. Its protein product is CASSQARDREYF.

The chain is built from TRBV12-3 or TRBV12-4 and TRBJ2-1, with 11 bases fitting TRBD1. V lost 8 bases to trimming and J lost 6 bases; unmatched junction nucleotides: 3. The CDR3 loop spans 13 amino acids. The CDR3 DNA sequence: TGTGCCAGCGGGACAGGGGGAATCAATGAGCAGTTCTTC. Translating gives CASGTGGINEQFF.

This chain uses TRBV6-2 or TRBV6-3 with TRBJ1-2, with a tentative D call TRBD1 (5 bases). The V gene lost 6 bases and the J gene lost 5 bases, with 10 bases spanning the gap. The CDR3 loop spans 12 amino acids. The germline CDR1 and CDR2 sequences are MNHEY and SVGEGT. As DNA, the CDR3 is TGTGCCAGCAGCTCCAGGGATTATGGCTACACCTTC. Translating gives CASSSRDYGYTF.

CDR3 DNA sequence: TGTGCCAGCAGATTCTCGGGGGGCACCACTGAAGCTTTCTTT. Residues: CASRFSGGTTEAFF. The J gene is TRBJ1-1, the V gene TRBV7-2; D may be TRBD1 (6 bases). This CDR3 is 14 amino acids long. V lost 6 bases and J lost 4, with 15 bases in between. CDR1 and CDR2 from the germline V gene are SGHTA and FQGNSA.

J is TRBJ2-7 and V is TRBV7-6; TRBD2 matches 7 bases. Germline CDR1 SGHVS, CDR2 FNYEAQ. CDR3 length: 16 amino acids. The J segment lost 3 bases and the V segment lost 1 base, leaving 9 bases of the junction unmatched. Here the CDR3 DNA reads TGTGCCAGCAGCTTAGGGAGCGGGATGGAAGGCTACGAGCAGTACTTC. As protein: CASSLGSGMEGYEQYF.

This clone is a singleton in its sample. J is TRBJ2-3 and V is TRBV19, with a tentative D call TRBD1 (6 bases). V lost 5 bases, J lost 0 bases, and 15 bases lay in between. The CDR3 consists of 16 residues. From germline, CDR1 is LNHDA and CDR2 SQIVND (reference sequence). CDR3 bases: TGTGCCAGTAGTCTCCCACAGGGATATAGCACAGATACGCAGTATTTT. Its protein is CASSLPQGYSTDTQYF.

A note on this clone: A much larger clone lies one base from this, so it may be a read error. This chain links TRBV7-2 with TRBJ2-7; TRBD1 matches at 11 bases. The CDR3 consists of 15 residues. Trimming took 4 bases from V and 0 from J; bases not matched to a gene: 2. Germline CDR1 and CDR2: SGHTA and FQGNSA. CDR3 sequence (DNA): TGTGCCAGCAGCTGGGGACAGGGGGACTCCTACGAGCAGTACTTC. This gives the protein CASSWGQGDSYEQYF.

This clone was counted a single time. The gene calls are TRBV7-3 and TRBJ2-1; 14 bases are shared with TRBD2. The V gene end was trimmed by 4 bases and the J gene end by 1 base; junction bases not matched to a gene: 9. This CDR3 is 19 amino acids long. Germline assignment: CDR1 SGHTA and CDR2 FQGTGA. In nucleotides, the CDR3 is TGTGCCAGCAGCTCTTCGACTAGCGGGAGGGCCCGTTCCTACAATGAGCAGTTCTTC. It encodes CASSSSTSGRARSYNEQFF.

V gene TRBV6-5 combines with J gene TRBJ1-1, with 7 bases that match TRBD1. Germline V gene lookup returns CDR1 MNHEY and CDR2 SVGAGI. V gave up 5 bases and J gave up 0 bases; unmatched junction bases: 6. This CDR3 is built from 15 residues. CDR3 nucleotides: TGTGCCAGCAGTAACTACAGGGGCATGAACACTGAAGCTTTCTTT. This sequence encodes CASSNYRGMNTEAFF.

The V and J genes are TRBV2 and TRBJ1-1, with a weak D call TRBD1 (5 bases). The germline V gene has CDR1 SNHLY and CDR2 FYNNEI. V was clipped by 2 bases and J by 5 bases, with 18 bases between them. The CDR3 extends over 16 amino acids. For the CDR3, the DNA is TGTGCCAGCAGTGAAAGATGGCAGGGCGCAGAGACTGAAGCTTTCTTT. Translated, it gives CASSERWQGAETEAFF.